This passage covers 18 T cell receptor beta chains from one sample sequenced in a study of CD8 T cells in ankylosing spondylitis. One entry per CDR3 protein, called by TCRdb with MiXCR from the 5' RACE reads. The table shows about 69,000 distinct CDR3 sequences, with roughly 5% occurring only once. Sequenced: blood, either unsorted or a sorted T cell fraction (not recorded which). All receptors come from a male donor with ankylosing spondylitis or in good health (not recorded which).

This clonotype was counted at least ten times. This chain uses TRBV10-3 with TRBJ2-1; 8 bases match TRBD2. With 6 bases clipped from V and 5 bases from J, the junction kept 3 bases outside the gene matches. The germline V gene has CDR1 ENHRY and CDR2 SYGVKD. The CDR3 length is 13 residues. DNA for the CDR3: TGTGCCATCAGGAGAGCGGGGGACAATGAGCAGTTCTTC. It specifies CAIRRAGDNEQFF.

This clonotype was picked up many times. This sequence joins TRBV27 and TRBJ1-5; D gene unclear. Germline CDR1 MNHEY, CDR2 SMNVEV (reference sequence). This CDR3 region has 14 residues. V dropped 8 bases and J dropped 5 bases, with 16 bases sitting between them. CDR3 DNA sequence: TGTGCCAGCTCCGGGATCCTCGGGGATCAGCCCCAGCATTTT. It specifies CASSGILGDQPQHF.

This clonotype was seen at least ten times. This chain connects TRBV27 to TRBJ2-3; the D is unclear. Germline CDR1 reads MNHEY; CDR2 reads SMNVEV (reference sequence). V gave up 5 bases and J gave up 5 bases, with 11 bases separating them. The CDR3 is made up of 13 amino acids. In DNA, the CDR3 is TGTGCCAGCAGTCCCTACCTTTTAGATACGCAGTATTTT. Encoded protein: CASSPYLLDTQYF.

This clonotype was observed many times. The gene calls are TRBV6-2 or TRBV6-3 and TRBJ1-5, with D possibly being TRBD1 (6 bases). V gave up 6 bases and J gave up 0 bases, with 9 bases separating them. CDR1 and CDR2 from the germline V gene are MNHEY and SVGEGT. This CDR3 is 14 amino acids long. CDR3 sequence: CASRSGASNQPQHF. As DNA, the CDR3 is TGTGCCAGCAGGTCAGGGGCTAGCAATCAGCCCCAGCATTTT.

This clonotype was picked up many times. The V gene is TRBV7-2, the J gene TRBJ2-1; 8 nucleotides agree with TRBD2. CDR1 and CDR2 from the germline V gene are SGHTA and FQGNSA. The V segment lost 1 base and the J segment 8 bases; nucleotides outside the gene matches: 10. The CDR3 loop spans 16 amino acids. CDR3 nucleotides: TGTGCCAGCAGCTTAGTGTGGCGGGGGGCGGATGATGAGCAGTTCTTC. This gives the protein CASSLVWRGADDEQFF.

This clonotype was detected ten times or more. V is TRBV12-3 or TRBV12-4 and J is TRBJ1-1; TRBD1 aligns across 8 bases. V gave up 6 bases and J gave up 11 bases; unmatched junction bases: 8. The CDR3 runs 12 residues. CDR3 loop: CASSLSGQDAFF. The DNA for the CDR3 is TGTGCCAGCAGCTTATCGGGACAGGACGCTTTCTTT.

This clonotype was observed at least ten times. The chain's CDR3 is CASSPGLDADTQYF. CDR3 DNA sequence: TGTGCCAGCAGCCCCGGACTAGACGCAGATACGCAGTATTTT. The chain employs TRBV11-1 and TRBJ2-3; 7 nucleotides line up with TRBD2. There are 14 residues in the CDR3. CDR1 and CDR2 from the germline V gene are SGHAT and FQDESV (reference sequence). The ends lost 5 bases at V and 4 bases at J; junction bases unmatched: 6.

This clonotype has a count of ten or more. The CDR3 sequence: CASSLGVGDEQYF. CDR3 DNA sequence: TGTGCCAGCAGCTTAGGGGTTGGGGACGAGCAGTACTTC. The J gene is TRBJ2-7, the V gene TRBV7-9; D not resolved. The CDR3 covers 13 residues. Germline values: CDR1 SEHNR, CDR2 FQNEAQ (reference sequence). Between the trimmed V and J ends, which lost 1 base and 5 bases, there was a span of 9 bases.

This clonotype was found many times. V and J are TRBV3-1 and TRBJ2-7; possibly TRBD1 or TRBD2 for D (6 bases each). CDR1 and CDR2 (germline): LGHDT, YNNKEL (reference sequence). The V end was cut by 10 bases, the J end by 3 bases, with 13 bases between. CDR3 length: 12 residues. CDR3 protein: CATKGGSYEQYF. In DNA form, the CDR3 reads TGTGCCACCAAGGGGGGCAGCTACGAGCAGTACTTC.

In this sample, this clonotype turned up many times. The chain has TRBV9 and TRBJ1-1; perhaps TRBD1 as D (5 bases). V dropped 8 bases and J dropped 0 bases, with 11 bases sitting between them. The CDR3 is 13 residues long. Germline CDR1 is SGDLS and CDR2 is YYNGEE. CDR3 in DNA: TGTGCCAGTCAGGGAGTCATGAACACTGAAGCTTTCTTT. Translating gives CASQGVMNTEAFF.

The sample holds many counts of this clonotype. The chain links TRBV5-1 to TRBJ1-2; TRBD1 matches at 9 bases. The germline gives CDR1 SGHRS, CDR2 YFSETQ. This CDR3 comprises 14 residues. Trimming took 4 bases from V and 8 from J; bases not matched to a gene: 9. Written as DNA, the CDR3 is TGCGCCAGCAGCCCATGGACAGGGGAAAAGGGCTACACCTTC. This encodes CASSPWTGEKGYTF.

This clonotype was counted ten times or more. V gene TRBV28 combines with J gene TRBJ2-7; a possible D gene is TRBD1 (6 bases). Trimming shortened V by 4 bases and J by 4 bases, and 8 bases separated the two germline ends. The length of the CDR3 is 12 residues. Germline loops: CDR1 MDHEN, CDR2 SYDVKM. Here the CDR3 DNA reads TGTGCCAGCAGTTCCAGGGGTTACGAGCAGTACTTC. It yields the protein CASSSRGYEQYF. The complete variable domain, with remaining parts taken from reference TRBV28 and TRBJ2-7, reads DVKVTQSSRYLVKRTGEKVFLECVQDMDHENMFWYRQDPGLGLRLIYFSYDVKMKEKGDIPEGYSVSREKKERFSLILESASTNQTSMYLCASSSRGYEQYFGPGTRLTVT.

This clonotype was picked up many times. V and J are TRBV5-1 and TRBJ2-7, with 9 bases matching TRBD1. CDR1 is SGHRS and CDR2 is YFSETQ in the germline V gene. V dropped 4 bases and J dropped 2; count of bases not matched to a gene: 10. This CDR3 has 16 amino acids. The CDR3 is CASSISGTGNTYEQYF. In nucleotides, the CDR3 is TGCGCCAGCAGCATATCCGGGACAGGGAACACCTACGAGCAGTACTTC.

This clonotype has only a few counts. The chain couples TRBV5-1 to TRBJ2-5; no firm D call. The CDR3 is made up of 14 amino acids. The V gene lost 3 bases and the J gene lost 4 bases, with 13 bases spanning the gap. Looked up from germline, CDR1 is SGHRS and CDR2 is YFSETQ. Written as DNA, the CDR3 is TGCGCCAGCAGCTACGACACCCCGGGAGAGACCCAGTACTTC. This sequence encodes CASSYDTPGETQYF.

The sample holds many counts of this clonotype. The J gene is TRBJ1-4, the V gene TRBV5-1; TRBD1 matches 7 bases. V lost 0 bases, J lost 7 bases, and 3 bases stayed unmatched. The CDR3 contains 14 residues. Germline V CDR1 and CDR2: SGHRS, YFSETQ. The CDR3 DNA is TGCGCCAGCAGCTTGGTCCAGGGGGGTGAAAAACTGTTTTTT. It codes for CASSLVQGGEKLFF. Looking up the rest from reference TRBV5-1 and TRBJ1-4 gives the full variable domain: KAGVTQTPRYLIKTRGQQVTLSCSPISGHRSVSWYQQTPGQGLQFLFEYFSETQRNKGNFPGRFSGRQFSNSRSEMNVSTLELGDSALYLCASSLVQGGEKLFFGSGTQLSVL.

In its sample, this clonotype was seen many times. The chain couples TRBV5-1 to TRBJ2-5; D may be TRBD1 (6 bases). CDR3 length: 16 amino acids. Germline CDR1 reads SGHRS; CDR2 reads YFSETQ. The V and J ends lost 3 bases and 5 bases respectively, with 20 bases between them. In DNA form, the CDR3 reads TGCGCCAGCAGCTCGAGACGGACAGAGCCGCAGGAGACCCAGTACTTC. It encodes CASSSRRTEPQETQYF.

This clonotype was counted at least ten times. The chain uses TRBV20-1 and TRBJ2-6; 10 bases agree with TRBD1. The CDR3 totals 16 residues. From germline, CDR1 is DFQATT and CDR2 SNEGSKA (reference sequence). V shed 6 bases, J shed 0 bases, and the junction held 5 bases outside the gene matches. CDR3 loop: CSAGTGALSGANVLTF. Here the CDR3 DNA reads TGCAGTGCAGGGACAGGGGCCCTCTCTGGGGCCAACGTCCTGACTTTC.

This clonotype was recorded a few times. The chain couples TRBV20-1 to TRBJ2-3; the D gene could be TRBD1 or TRBD2 (7 bases each). The CDR3 is made up of 14 amino acids. Per the germline V gene, CDR1 is DFQATT and CDR2 is SNEGSKA (reference sequence). Trimming took 3 bases from V and 2 from J, leaving 12 bases between them. For the CDR3, the DNA is TGCAGTGCTAGCGACAGGGACTACACAGATACGCAGTATTTT. It is translated as CSASDRDYTDTQYF.